This is a list of T cell receptor beta chains from one sample in a study of beta chain features in type 1 diabetes. Profiled with immunoSEQ multiplex PCR; TCRdb holds only in-frame clones, not every one. The sample includes about 25,000 clones, 55% to 70% of them seen just once. The sequenced sample was stem cell memory CD4+ T cells from blood. The receptors were sampled from a woman in her thirties or forties with type 1 diabetes. Each CDR3 is given with its conserved first and last residue. A D gene is named only where the DNA matches it firmly. Size tells how often a clone was seen (once, few, many) or the class of an expanded clone, and some rows leave it out.

D gene	V gene	clone size	J gene	CDR3 DNA	CDR3 protein
.	TRBV28	.	TRBJ1-5	TGTGCCAGCAGTTTATCGGCAGGGGTTAATCAGCCCCAGCATTTT	CASSLSAGVNQPQHF
.	TRBV7-9	.	TRBJ2-1	TGTGCCAGCAGCTTAGATGGTCTAGCTCTGGATGAGCAGTTCTTC	CASSLDGLALDEQFF
.	TRBV2	.	TRBJ2-2	TGTGCCAGCAGTGAGCGGGGACTCGGAGGCACCGGGGAGCTGTTTTTT	CASSERGLGGTGELFF
.	TRBV5-1	few	TRBJ2-3	TGCGCCAGTCACAACCGGCGGGTAGAGGGAACAGATACGCAGTATTTT	CASHNRRVEGTDTQYF
.	TRBV2	.	TRBJ2-5	TGTGCCAGCAGTGTGGGGCGGACCCAAGAGACCCAGTACTTC	CASSVGRTQETQYF
TRBD1	TRBV29-1	.	TRBJ1-1	TGCAGCGTTGAAGCCTTAGGGACAGGGGGGACTGAAGCTTTCTTT	CSVEALGTGGTEAFF
TRBD2	TRBV2	.	TRBJ2-1	TGTGCCAGCAGGGAGAGGACTAGCGGAGGCAATGAGCAGTTCTTC	CASRERTSGGNEQFF
TRBD1	TRBV6-1	.	TRBJ2-1	TGTGCCAGCGGCCGGGACAGGGTATACAATGAGCAGTTCTTC	CASGRDRVYNEQFF
.	TRBV6-6	few	TRBJ2-7	TGTGCCAGCAGGTCGAGGCTAGCAGAATACGAGCAGTACTTC	CASRSRLAEYEQYF
TRBD1	TRBV5-1	few	TRBJ2-3	TGCGCCAGCAGCCCGGACAGGGTCCCAGATACGCAGTATTTT	CASSPDRVPDTQYF
TRBD1	TRBV4-3	.	TRBJ2-1	TGCGCCAGCAGCCAGGGACAGGGGATTCCCAATGAGCAGTTCTTC	CASSQGQGIPNEQFF
TRBD1	TRBV27	few	TRBJ1-4	TGTGCCAGCAGTCCCACCGGGACAGGGAGAGAAAAACTGTTTTTT	CASSPTGTGREKLFF
.	TRBV5-1	.	TRBJ1-1	TGCGCCAGCAGTGCAGCGGGTGAGAACACTGAAGCTTTCTTT	CASSAAGENTEAFF
TRBD2	TRBV7-9	.	TRBJ2-1	TGTGCCAGCAGCCACCGCTCCGGGGGGAACTACAATGAGCAGTTCTTC	CASSHRSGGNYNEQFF
.	TRBV19	few	TRBJ2-7	TGTGCCAGTAGTATAGTTGGGAGAATCTACGAGCAGTACTTC	CASSIVGRIYEQYF
.	TRBV7-2	.	TRBJ2-7	TGTGCCAGCAGCTTATCGGGGGTGGACAGGATCTCCTACGAGCAGTACTTC	CASSLSGVDRISYEQYF
.	TRBV6-1	.	TRBJ1-5	TGTGCCAGCAGTGAAGGGGGCTTTAGCAATCAGCCCCAGCATTTT	CASSEGGFSNQPQHF
.	TRBV29-1	.	TRBJ2-2	TGCAGCGTTCTGAAGTTCTGCGCGAACACCGGGGAGCTGTTTTTT	CSVLKFCANTGELFF
TRBD2	TRBV27	.	TRBJ2-6	TGTGCCAGCAGTTTACGCCCTTTAGCGGGAGGACCCATCTCTGGGGCCAACGTCCTGACTTTC	CASSLRPLAGGPISGANVLTF
TRBD1	TRBV5-1	few	TRBJ1-1	TGCGCCAGCAGCTTGGCGGGACAGGTGGCTTTCTTT	CASSLAGQVAFF
.	TRBV7-2	.	TRBJ2-1	TGTGCCAGCAGCCAAGATGTAGTCCGGAGCTCCTACAATGAGCAGTTCTTC	CASSQDVVRSSYNEQFF
.	TRBV6-1	.	TRBJ1-1	TGTGCCAGCAGTCCAGACAGACTGAACACTGAAGCTTTCTTT	CASSPDRLNTEAFF
.	TRBV6-4	.	TRBJ2-2	TGTGCCAGCAAAGGAACGGCGGACACCGGGGAGCTGTTTTTT	CASKGTADTGELFF
.	TRBV14	few	TRBJ2-3	TGTGCCAGCAGCGCGGGACTGCTCATGACAGATACGCAGTATTTT	CASSAGLLMTDTQYF
TRBD2	TRBV5-4	.	TRBJ2-3	TGTGCCAGCAGCTTGGACGGAGCGGGAGCCGCTACGCAGTATTTT	CASSLDGAGAATQYF
.	TRBV7-9	few	TRBJ2-2	TGTGCCAGCAGCTTAGAGTTGGCTGCCGGGGAGCTGTTTTTT	CASSLELAAGELFF
TRBD2	TRBV7-3	.	TRBJ2-7	TGTGCCAGCAGCGTTAGTCGGACGGGAGGATACGAGCAGTACTTC	CASSVSRTGGYEQYF
.	TRBV7-2	.	TRBJ1-5	TGTGCCAGCAGCTTAAAGGGCAGGGTATACGGACAGAATCAGCCCCAGCATTTT	CASSLKGRVYGQNQPQHF
.	TRBV7-2	.	TRBJ2-1	TGTGCCAGCAGCCCGACAGGTGTCAAAATCGATGAGCAGTTCTTC	CASSPTGVKIDEQFF
TRBD1	TRBV28	.	TRBJ1-2	TGTGCCAGCAGTCCGCCCTCCCGGGACAGGTCCTTC	CASSPPSRDRSF
.	TRBV7-2	.	TRBJ1-1	TGTGCCAGCAGCCTCGGACAGACCACTGAAGCTTTCTTT	CASSLGQTTEAFF
.	TRBV5-1	.	TRBJ2-1	TGCGCCAGCAGCTTGGGGACTCCCTCCTACAATGAGCAGTTCTTC	CASSLGTPSYNEQFF
.	TRBV5-6	.	TRBJ2-5	TGTGCCAGCAGCCTCCTAGTCGGGGGTGGAGAGACCCAGTACTTC	CASSLLVGGGETQYF